This T cell receptor beta chain was identified in a study of lymphopenia after photon versus proton radiotherapy. The study's findings and limits: Post-nadir TCR diversity decline inversely tracked overall survival among those who died. Under photons, naive T cells and diversity fell while effector/memory populations rose. Oligoclonal CD8+ Temra expansion after nadir drove photon patients' diversity drop.

A word on this clone: The target antigen is unknown.

Produced via immunoSEQ multiplex PCR; TCRdb's table is partial and in-frame only. The repertoire holds 50,000 to 60,000 clones, with roughly 90% as singletons. Deletions cut 2 bases from V and 5 bases from J, with 13 bases between. Germline CDR1 and CDR2: LNHDA and SQIVND (reference sequence). This CDR3 comprises 14 residues. V is TRBV19 and J is TRBJ2-7; maybe TRBD2 (5 bases). The TCR originated in a woman aged 40 to 50 with cholangiocarcinoma. The input for sequencing was peripheral blood, taken from a patient treated with photon-based radiotherapy. Here the CDR3 DNA reads TGTGCCAGTAGTATAACTAGTCGGGGAGACGAGCAGTACTTC. Protein sequence: CASSITSRGDEQYF.